Detailed here is one T cell receptor beta chain. Per the original data handling: Counts of nucleated cells, estimated from reference gene primer amplification, were obtained. Libraries were prepared by immunoSEQ multiplex PCR; TCRdb keeps only in-frame clonotypes and omits some of them. That table is the source of V, J and clone size, and D and trimming were worked out from the DNA. The sample holds some 70,000 clones, 85% to 90% seen once. CDR3 size: 16 residues. Germline CDR1 is MNHNY and CDR2 is SVGAGI (reference sequence). The V segment lost 5 bases and the J segment 0 bases; nucleotides outside the gene matches: 3. The sample comes from a study of blood T cell repertoires in COVID-19. Across the whole study: The analysed material was cDNA or gDNA that came from T cells, B-cell-depleted T cells, or PBMCs.

The chain carries TRBV6-6 and TRBJ2-4, with 11 nucleotides matching TRBD1. The sequence was obtained from a woman of 80 years or more with active COVID-19. The sample comprised peripheral blood. The chain's CDR3 is CASSLGQGVAKNIQYF. The CDR3 region has the DNA TGTGCCAGCAGTCTGGGACAGGGGGTAGCCAAAAACATTCAGTACTTC.